This entry features one T cell receptor beta chain sequence. Treatment: roughly 19 received Ad26.COV2.S at low or high dose, single or two shots; 5 received placebo; per-sample allocation not given. After the first vaccine or placebo injection, samples were drawn on day 63. At a Boston site, the person donating was an adult of 18-55 years. In germline, CDR1 is ENHRY, CDR2 SYGVKD. V lost 0 bases to trimming and J lost 4 bases, with 4 bases between them. The CDR3 spans 12 residues. The entry originates in a study of Ad26.COV2.S vaccination and SARS-CoV-2 variants. Turning to the study itself: The donor was enrolled in the Ad26.COV2.S arm of the COV1001 trial. Once, or twice with 56 days between doses, Ad26.COV2.S was given intramuscularly.

Only in-frame clones appear in the TCRdb table, and some are missing; sequencing was by immunoSEQ multiplex PCR. The profile shows 300,000 to 350,000 clones, about 86% of them singletons. The TCR originated in a person between 18 and 65 years old who received the Ad26.COV2.S COVID-19 vaccine or a placebo. The sample consisted of peripheral blood, taken in a trial of Ad26.COV2.S vaccine versus placebo. The J gene is TRBJ2-7, the V gene TRBV10-3; D call uncertain. CDR3 in DNA: TGTGCCATCAGTGAGTCTAGGTACGAGCAGTACTTC. It codes for CAISESRYEQYF.